Presented here are 31 T cell receptor beta chains from one specimen sequenced in a study of blood T cell repertoires in COVID-19 (dated by TCRdb to the early 2020s). The library was prepared using the immunoSEQ multiplex PCR assay. The table comes from immuneACCESS by way of TCRdb, which keeps in-frame sequences with V and J called. Part of the clones is missing from these tables; in studies checked, under half for an unresolved V gene and the rest for unknown reasons. Counted in this sample were a few hundred thousand clones; under 90% of them appeared once. Approximately 2.2% of the sample belongs to the ten largest clones. Sequences were obtained from peripheral blood. All receptors derive from a man over 45 with acute or convalescent COVID-19.

Worth noting for this clone: One end of the junction does not line up with germline, which may come from a read error. The gene calls are TRBV7-7 and TRBJ2-3; TRBD1 aligns across 7 bases. The length of the CDR3 is 13 residues. Germline CDR1 is SSHAT and CDR2 is FNYEAQ (reference sequence). CDR3 DNA sequence: TGTGCTAGCAGCCGTGACAGGGAAGATACGCAGTATTTT. Translation: CASSRDREDTQYF.

This clone was seen a single time. This chain's CDR3 is CASRTERGVSTDTQYF. CDR3 in DNA: TGTGCCAGCAGGACTGAGCGGGGGGTCAGCACAGATACGCAGTATTTT. V usage is TRBV11-2 and J usage is TRBJ2-3; TRBD2 matches at 9 bases. Germline V gives CDR1 SGHAT, CDR2 FQNNGV. Losses at the gene ends were 6 bases for V and 0 bases for J; bases not matched to a gene: 7. This CDR3 comprises 16 residues.

The chain recombines TRBV2 with TRBJ2-3, with 9 positions matching TRBD1. CDR3 length: 14 residues. Germline CDR1 SNHLY, CDR2 FYNNEI. Trimming took 6 bases from V and 4 from J; bases not matched to a gene: 5. CDR3 residues: CASRGGQGSDTQYF. CDR3 sequence (DNA): TGTGCCAGCAGGGGTGGACAGGGGTCAGATACGCAGTATTTT.

This sequence joins TRBV6-6 and TRBJ1-2; D call uncertain. Trimming left V 2 bases short and J 4 bases short, with 14 bases between. Germline CDR1 MNHNY, CDR2 SVGAGI (reference sequence). This CDR3 contains 15 residues. The CDR3 reads CASSYGEETLYGYTF. The CDR3 DNA sequence: TGTGCCAGCAGTTACGGTGAAGAGACACTCTATGGCTACACCTTC.

CDR3: CASSSGTYYEQYF. The CDR3 DNA is TGCGCCAGCAGTTCTGGGACTTACTACGAGCAGTACTTC. The gene calls are TRBV5-1 and TRBJ2-7, with D perhaps TRBD2 (6 bases). Trimming took off 5 bases at V and 3 bases at J, with 12 bases between the two ends. CDR3 size: 13 residues. CDR1 and CDR2 (germline): SGHRS, YFSETQ.

The chain carries TRBV19 and TRBJ2-1; 9 nucleotides line up with TRBD2. J was trimmed by 5 bases and V by 2 bases; bases with no gene match: 4. This CDR3 contains 15 residues. The germline V gene encodes CDR1 LNHDA and CDR2 SQIVND (reference sequence). The CDR3 reads CASSIFLAGNNEQFF. CDR3 nucleotide sequence: TGTGCCAGTAGTATATTTCTAGCGGGGAACAATGAGCAGTTCTTC.

This chain links TRBV5-4 with TRBJ2-1; no clear D gene. CDR1 and CDR2 (germline): SGHNT, YYREEE (reference sequence). Trimming removed 0 bases at V and 6 bases at J, with 7 bases between. The CDR3 sequence is 13 residues long. The CDR3, as DNA: TGTGCCAGCAGCTTGGACAGCTTCAATGAGCAGTTCTTC. Its protein is CASSLDSFNEQFF.

This chain links TRBV19 with TRBJ2-2, with 10 bases fitting TRBD1. The germline V gene has CDR1 LNHDA and CDR2 SQIVND (reference sequence). V gave up 5 bases and J gave up 6 bases; unmatched junction bases: 6. CDR3 length equals 15 residues. CDR3 in DNA: TGTGCCAGTAGTGCGGGACAGGGGTATTCCGGGGAGCTGTTTTTT. Amino acid sequence: CASSAGQGYSGELFF.

V is TRBV19 and J is TRBJ2-1; D is perhaps TRBD1 (6 bases). V was trimmed by 5 bases and J by 5 bases, leaving 22 bases between them. Germline assignment: CDR1 LNHDA and CDR2 SQIVND (reference sequence). The CDR3 sequence is 17 residues long. The CDR3: CASSHRAGRLGDNEQFF. DNA for the CDR3: TGTGCCAGTAGTCACAGGGCCGGTAGGCTGGGGGACAATGAGCAGTTCTTC.

The chain has TRBV12-3 or TRBV12-4 and TRBJ1-2; no clear D gene. The CDR3 sequence is 12 residues long. V lost 6 bases to trimming and J lost 2 bases, with 7 bases between them. The CDR3 nucleotides are TGTGCCAGCAGAGCCTTAAACTATGGCTACACCTTC. This translates into CASRALNYGYTF.

The V and J genes are TRBV11-2 and TRBJ1-2; D gene unclear. With 8 bases removed from V and 5 bases from J, the gap between germline ends came to 21 bases. Germline V gives CDR1 SGHAT, CDR2 FQNNGV. This CDR3 is 15 amino acids long. The CDR3, as DNA: TGTGCCAGCGGCCGCTGGAACCTGGGCCAGTATGGCTACACCTTC. Encoded protein: CASGRWNLGQYGYTF. The whole variable domain, remainder taken from reference TRBV11-2 and TRBJ1-2, is EAGVAQSPRYKIIEKRQSVAFWCNPISGHATLYWYQQILGQGPKLLIQFQNNGVVDDSQLPKDRFSAERLKGVDSTLKIQPAKLEDSAVYLCASGRWNLGQYGYTFGSGTRLTVV.

The V gene is TRBV6-6, the J gene TRBJ1-1, with 7 bases lining up with TRBD1. Germline trimming cut 2 bases from V and 3 bases from J; bases unmatched to any gene: 3. This CDR3 is built from 14 residues. Germline CDR1 reads MNHNY; CDR2 reads SVGAGI (reference sequence). CDR3 nucleotide sequence: TGTGCCAGCAGTTACGGACAGGCGGACACTGAAGCTTTCTTT. It yields the protein CASSYGQADTEAFF.

The count of this clone is one. J is TRBJ1-4 and V is TRBV20-1; 11 bases are shared with TRBD1. J was trimmed by 5 bases and V by 3 bases; bases with no gene match: 8. Germline CDR1 reads DFQATT; CDR2 reads SNEGSKA (reference sequence). The CDR3 consists of 16 residues. The CDR3 protein is CSASPGQGVTNEKLFF. The CDR3 DNA sequence: TGCAGTGCTAGTCCGGGACAGGGGGTGACAAATGAAAAACTGTTTTTT.

In this sample, this clone turned up a few times. This sequence joins TRBV2 and TRBJ1-2; perhaps TRBD1 as D (6 bases). CDR3 length equals 12 residues. V dropped 6 bases and J dropped 6 bases, with 11 bases sitting between them. CDR1 is SNHLY and CDR2 is FYNNEI in the germline V gene. The CDR3 spells CASRLGADGYTF. The CDR3 nucleotides are TGTGCCAGCAGATTGGGGGCGGATGGCTACACCTTC.

V is TRBV10-3 and J is TRBJ2-7, with D possibly matching TRBD1 (5 bases). This CDR3 contains 14 residues. V lost 8 bases and J lost 2, with 16 bases in between. The germline gives CDR1 ENHRY, CDR2 SYGVKD. CDR3 sequence: CAISSRQRTYEQYF. DNA of the CDR3: TGTGCCATCTCCTCCCGACAGAGGACCTACGAGCAGTACTTC.

The V call is TRBV7-9, the J call TRBJ1-1, with D perhaps matching TRBD1 (6 bases). The CDR3 consists of 14 residues. V lost 5 bases and J lost 4, with 14 bases in between. Germline V gives CDR1 SEHNR, CDR2 FQNEAQ (reference sequence). The CDR3 DNA follows: TGTGCCAGCAGCGTTTCTGGGGGCTCCACTGAAGCTTTCTTT. It translates to CASSVSGGSTEAFF.

The chain recombines TRBV5-4 with TRBJ2-1, with D unresolved. From germline, CDR1 is SGHNT and CDR2 YYREEE (reference sequence). V was trimmed by 4 bases and J by 7 bases, leaving 9 bases between them. There are 12 residues in the CDR3. Here the CDR3 DNA reads TGTGCCAGCAGCCTGAGGAATAATGAGCAGTTCTTC. Protein product: CASSLRNNEQFF.

The CDR3 DNA sequence: TGTGCCAGCAGTTCCGGGACTAGACTATACAATGAGCAGTTCTTC. Amino acids: CASSSGTRLYNEQFF. This chain connects TRBV6-5 to TRBJ2-1, with TRBD2 identical over 8 bases. This CDR3 region has 15 residues. With V trimmed by 4 bases and J by 4 bases, 6 bases remained unmatched. The germline gives CDR1 MNHEY, CDR2 SVGAGI.

The chain links TRBV6-5 to TRBJ1-2; D is perhaps TRBD1 (5 bases). Trimming cost V 6 bases and J 5 bases, with 13 bases left between them. Germline V lookup: CDR1 MNHEY, CDR2 SVGAGI. There are 13 residues in the CDR3. CDR3 residues: CASRGTAIYGYTF. The CDR3 DNA follows: TGTGCCAGCAGAGGGACTGCAATATATGGCTACACCTTC.

The CDR3 sequence: CASSLANFHEQYF. Here the CDR3 DNA reads TGTGCCAGCAGTTTAGCCAACTTCCACGAGCAGTACTTC. This chain joins TRBV27 and TRBJ2-7; D not resolved. From germline, CDR1 is MNHEY and CDR2 SMNVEV (reference sequence). CDR3 size: 13 residues. The V and J ends lost 2 bases and 5 bases respectively, with 10 bases between them.

The chain couples TRBV5-1 to TRBJ1-4; D is unclear. V was shortened by 3 bases and J by 8 bases, with 14 bases between the two germline ends. CDR1 SGHRS and CDR2 YFSETQ come from the germline V gene. The CDR3 has 14 amino acids. The CDR3 DNA reads as TGCGCCAGCAGCTCAATAACCGGGAGGGAAAAACTGTTTTTT. Translated: CASSSITGREKLFF.

The CDR3 is CASSIGQRRTSGELFF. In DNA form, the CDR3 reads TGTGCCAGTAGTATAGGGCAGCGTCGTACCAGCGGGGAGCTGTTTTTT. The V and J genes are TRBV19 and TRBJ2-2; no reliable D call. This CDR3 is 16 amino acids long. V was pared by 1 base and J by 7 bases, with 16 bases between. From germline, CDR1 is LNHDA and CDR2 SQIVND (reference sequence).

V and J are TRBV5-1 and TRBJ1-4, with unresolved D. The CDR3 length is 13 residues. V was trimmed by 5 bases and J by 4 bases, leaving 9 bases between them. Per the germline V gene, CDR1 is SGHRS and CDR2 is YFSETQ. The CDR3 here is CASSRGYNEKLFF. DNA of the CDR3: TGCGCCAGCAGTCGGGGATATAATGAAAAACTGTTTTTT.

This chain links TRBV6-5 with TRBJ2-2; D remains unclear. This CDR3 region has 13 residues. The V and J ends lost 6 bases and 2 bases respectively, with 7 bases between them. In germline, CDR1 is MNHEY, CDR2 SVGAGI. The CDR3 nucleotides read TGTGCCAGCAGAAGGAGAAACACCGGGGAGCTGTTTTTT. It is translated as CASRRRNTGELFF.

The chain joins TRBV5-1 to TRBJ1-4; no clear D. The CDR3 totals 12 residues. Germline V CDR1 and CDR2: SGHRS, YFSETQ. Trimming pared 3 bases from V and 8 bases from J, leaving 8 bases between. CDR3: CASSSPGEKLFF. The CDR3, as DNA: TGCGCCAGCAGCTCCCCCGGGGAAAAACTGTTTTTT.

This sequence joins TRBV3-1 (or the pseudogene TRBV3-2) and TRBJ1-2, with D possibly TRBD1 on 6 matching bases. Deletions cut 5 bases from V and 2 bases from J, with 12 bases between. Germline V gives CDR1 LGHDT, CDR2 YNNKEL (reference sequence). CDR3 length: 14 amino acids. Written as DNA, the CDR3 is TGTGCCAGCAGCGTAAGGGACAAGAACTATGGCTACACCTTC. Amino acids: CASSVRDKNYGYTF.

This chain uses TRBV27 with TRBJ1-2; tentative D call: TRBD1 (5 bases). Germline CDR1 reads MNHEY; CDR2 reads SMNVEV (reference sequence). This CDR3 is 13 amino acids long. Trimming took 4 bases from V and 8 from J, leaving 14 bases between them. CDR3 region: CASSYSGAGGYTF. In DNA form, the CDR3 reads TGTGCCAGCAGTTATTCTGGGGCAGGCGGCTACACCTTC.

This rearrangement joins TRBV27 to TRBJ1-1; possibly TRBD1 for D (5 bases). The germline V gene has CDR1 MNHEY and CDR2 SMNVEV (reference sequence). Trimming pared 2 bases from V and 3 bases from J, leaving 13 bases between. This CDR3 contains 15 residues. The chain's CDR3 is CASSLGPQGHTEAFF. CDR3 nucleotide sequence: TGTGCCAGCAGTTTAGGCCCGCAGGGCCACACTGAAGCTTTCTTT.

V and J are TRBV6-2 or TRBV6-3 and TRBJ2-2; TRBD1 matches 7 bases. Per germline, CDR1 MNHEY and CDR2 SVGEGT. The CDR3 runs 15 residues. The V segment lost 6 bases and the J segment 4 bases; nucleotides outside the gene matches: 8. The CDR3 loop reads CASSPDRAGTGELFF. As DNA, the CDR3 is TGTGCCAGCAGCCCTGACAGGGCGGGCACCGGGGAGCTGTTTTTT.

The V and J genes are TRBV2 and TRBJ1-1; 8 nucleotides align to TRBD1. V lost 3 bases and J lost 3; bases outside the gene matches: 9. CDR1 is SNHLY and CDR2 is FYNNEI in the germline V gene. CDR3 length: 16 residues. The DNA for the CDR3 is TGTGCCAGCAGTGACCGGCGTTACAGGGGGGACACTGAAGCTTTCTTT. Translating it yields CASSDRRYRGDTEAFF.

The chain couples TRBV5-1 to TRBJ1-6; 7 nucleotides align to TRBD1. The CDR3 consists of 14 residues. With V trimmed by 4 bases and J by 8 bases, 6 bases remained unmatched. Germline V CDR1 and CDR2: SGHRS, YFSETQ. The CDR3 coding sequence is TGCGCCAGCAGCCAGGGACAGACTGATTCACCCCTCCACTTT. Translating it yields CASSQGQTDSPLHF.